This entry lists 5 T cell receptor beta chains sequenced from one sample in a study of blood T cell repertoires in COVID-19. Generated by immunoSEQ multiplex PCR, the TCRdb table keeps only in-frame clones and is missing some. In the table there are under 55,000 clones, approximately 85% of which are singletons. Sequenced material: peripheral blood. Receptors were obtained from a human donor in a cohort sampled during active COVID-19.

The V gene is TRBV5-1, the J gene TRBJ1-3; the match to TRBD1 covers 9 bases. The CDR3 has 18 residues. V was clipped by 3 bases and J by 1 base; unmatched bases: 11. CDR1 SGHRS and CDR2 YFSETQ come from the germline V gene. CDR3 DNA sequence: TGCGCCAGCAGCTCTAGAATTCCGGGACAGGGATCTGGAAACACCATATATTTT. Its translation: CASSSRIPGQGSGNTIYF.

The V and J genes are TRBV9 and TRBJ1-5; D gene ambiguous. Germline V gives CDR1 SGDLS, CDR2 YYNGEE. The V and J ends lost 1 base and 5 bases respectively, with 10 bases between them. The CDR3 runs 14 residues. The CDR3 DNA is TGTGCCAGCAGCGTAAGCAGGCAGGATCAGCCCCAGCATTTT. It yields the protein CASSVSRQDQPQHF.

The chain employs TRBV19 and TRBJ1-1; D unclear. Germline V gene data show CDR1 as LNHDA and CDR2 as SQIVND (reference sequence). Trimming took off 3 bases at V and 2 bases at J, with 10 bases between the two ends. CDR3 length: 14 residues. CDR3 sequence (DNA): TGTGCCAGTAGTATCGTACGGGGAAACACTGAAGCTTTCTTT. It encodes CASSIVRGNTEAFF.

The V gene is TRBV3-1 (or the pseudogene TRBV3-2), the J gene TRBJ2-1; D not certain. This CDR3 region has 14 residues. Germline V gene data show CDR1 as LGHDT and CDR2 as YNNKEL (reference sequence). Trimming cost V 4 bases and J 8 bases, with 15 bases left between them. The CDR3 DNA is TGTGCCAGCAGCCCCCGTGGCCCTCAAGATGAGCAGTTCTTC. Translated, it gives CASSPRGPQDEQFF.

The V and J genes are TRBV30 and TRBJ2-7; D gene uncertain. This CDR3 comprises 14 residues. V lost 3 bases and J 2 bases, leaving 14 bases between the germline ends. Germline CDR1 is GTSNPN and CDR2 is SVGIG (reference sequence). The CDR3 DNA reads TGTGCCTGGAGCAGTGGCAGGTCCACCTACGAGCAGTACTTC. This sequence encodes CAWSSGRSTYEQYF. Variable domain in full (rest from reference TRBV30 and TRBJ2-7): SQTIHQWPATLVQPVGSPLSLECTVEGTSNPNLYWYRQAAGRGLQLLFYSVGIGQISSEVPQNLSASRPQDRQFILSSKKLLLSDSGFYLCAWSSGRSTYEQYFGPGTRLTVT.